This T cell receptor beta chain came from a study of blood T cell repertoires in COVID-19. Across the study: PBMCs, B-cell-depleted T cells, or T cells provided the cDNA or gDNA that made up the material.

The CDR3 sequence is 11 residues long. V lost 4 bases and J 12 bases, leaving 9 bases between the germline ends. Germline-derived CDR1 and CDR2 are MNHEY and SVGAGI. Generated by immunoSEQ multiplex PCR, the TCRdb table keeps only in-frame clones and is missing some. In the table there are about 94,000 clones, around 86% of which are singletons. The chain employs TRBV6-5 and TRBJ1-4; possibly TRBD1 for D (5 bases). Source material: peripheral blood. The sequence derives from a woman older than 75 with acute or convalescent COVID-19. Written as DNA, the CDR3 is TGTGCCAGCAGTTCACGGGGGGAACTGTTTTTT. Its translation is CASSSRGELFF.